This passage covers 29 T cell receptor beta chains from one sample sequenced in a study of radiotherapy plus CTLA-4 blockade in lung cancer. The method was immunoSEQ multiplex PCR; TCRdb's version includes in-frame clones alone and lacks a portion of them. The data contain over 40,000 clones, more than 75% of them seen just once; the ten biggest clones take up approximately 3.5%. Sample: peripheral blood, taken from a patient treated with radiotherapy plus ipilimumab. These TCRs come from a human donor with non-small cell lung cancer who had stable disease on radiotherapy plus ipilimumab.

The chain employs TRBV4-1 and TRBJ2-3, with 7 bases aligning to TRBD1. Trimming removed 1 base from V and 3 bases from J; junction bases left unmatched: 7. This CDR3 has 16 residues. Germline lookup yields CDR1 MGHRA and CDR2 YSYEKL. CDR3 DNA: TGCGCCAGCAGCCAAGGCACAGGGGTGGGGACAGATACGCAGTATTTT. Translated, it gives CASSQGTGVGTDTQYF.

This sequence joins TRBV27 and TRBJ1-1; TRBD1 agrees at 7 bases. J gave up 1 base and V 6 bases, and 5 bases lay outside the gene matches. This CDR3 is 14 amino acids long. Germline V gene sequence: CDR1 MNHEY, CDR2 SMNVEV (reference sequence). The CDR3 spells CASRIQGRNTEAFF. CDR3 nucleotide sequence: TGTGCCAGCAGGATACAGGGGCGGAACACTGAAGCTTTCTTT.

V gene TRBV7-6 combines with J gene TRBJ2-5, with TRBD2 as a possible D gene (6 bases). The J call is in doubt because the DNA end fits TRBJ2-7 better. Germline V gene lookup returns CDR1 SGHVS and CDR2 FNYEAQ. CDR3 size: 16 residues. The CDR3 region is CASSSFSGTGKYEQYF. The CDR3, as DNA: TGTGCCAGCAGCTCCTTTAGCGGTACGGGGAAATACGAGCAGTACTTC.

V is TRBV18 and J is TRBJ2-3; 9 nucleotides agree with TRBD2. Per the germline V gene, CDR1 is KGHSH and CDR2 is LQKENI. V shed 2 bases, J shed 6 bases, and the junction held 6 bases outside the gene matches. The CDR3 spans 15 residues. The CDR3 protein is CASSPVASGTDTQYF. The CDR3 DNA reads TGTGCCAGCTCACCAGTGGCTAGCGGGACGGATACGCAGTATTTT.

The CDR3 protein is CASSQGAHTGELFF. The CDR3 DNA reads as TGTGCCAGCAGCCAAGGGGCCCACACCGGGGAGCTGTTTTTT. The chain recombines TRBV14 with TRBJ2-2, with D uncertain. Germline V gene lookup returns CDR1 SGHDN and CDR2 FVKESK. V was shortened by 1 base and J by 3 bases, with 6 bases between the two germline ends. The length of the CDR3 is 14 residues. The whole variable domain, remainder taken from reference TRBV14 and TRBJ2-2, is EAGVTQFPSHSVIEKGQTVTLRCDPISGHDNLYWYRRVMGKEIKFLLHFVKESKQDESGMPNNRFLAERTGGTYSTLKVQPAELEDSGVYFCASSQGAHTGELFFGEGSRLTVL.

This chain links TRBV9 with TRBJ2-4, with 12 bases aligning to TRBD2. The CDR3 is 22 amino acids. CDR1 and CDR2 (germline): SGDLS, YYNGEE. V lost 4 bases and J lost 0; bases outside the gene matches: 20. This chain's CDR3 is CASSPYPHLAGGPGRAKNIQYF. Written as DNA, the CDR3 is TGTGCCAGCAGCCCGTACCCTCACCTAGCGGGAGGGCCGGGTAGAGCCAAAAACATTCAGTACTTC. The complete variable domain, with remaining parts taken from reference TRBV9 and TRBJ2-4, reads DSGVTQTPKHLITATGQRVTLRCSPRSGDLSVYWYQQSLDQGLQFLIQYYNGEERAKGNILERFSAQQFPDLHSELNLSSLELGDSALYFCASSPYPHLAGGPGRAKNIQYFGAGTRLSVL.

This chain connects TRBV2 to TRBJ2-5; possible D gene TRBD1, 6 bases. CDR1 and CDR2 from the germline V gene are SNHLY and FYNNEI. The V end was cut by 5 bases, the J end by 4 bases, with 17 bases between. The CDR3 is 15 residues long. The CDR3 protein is CASSSDGSGAETQYF. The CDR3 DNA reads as TGTGCCAGCAGTTCGGACGGATCAGGGGCAGAGACCCAGTACTTC.

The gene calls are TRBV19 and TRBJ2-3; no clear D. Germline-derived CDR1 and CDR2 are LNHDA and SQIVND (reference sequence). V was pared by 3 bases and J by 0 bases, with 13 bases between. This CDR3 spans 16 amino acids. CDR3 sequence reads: CASSITALSSTDTQYF. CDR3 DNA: TGTGCCAGTAGTATTACTGCTTTATCTAGCACAGATACGCAGTATTTT.

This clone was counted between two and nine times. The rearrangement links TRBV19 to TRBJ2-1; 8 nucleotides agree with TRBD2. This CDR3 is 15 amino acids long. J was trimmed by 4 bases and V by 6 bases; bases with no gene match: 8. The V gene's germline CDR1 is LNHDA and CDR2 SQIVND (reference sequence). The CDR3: CASRLIAGQYNEQFF. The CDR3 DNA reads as TGTGCCAGTAGACTTATAGCGGGGCAATACAATGAGCAGTTCTTC.

The CDR3 DNA follows: TGTGCCAGCAGCGATGACACCTACGAGCAGTACTTC. Amino acid sequence: CASSDDTYEQYF. The chain employs TRBV5-4 and TRBJ2-7; D unresolved. V gave up 4 bases and J gave up 2 bases, with 7 bases separating them. The germline CDR1 and CDR2 sequences are SGHNT and YYREEE (reference sequence). The length of the CDR3 is 12 residues.

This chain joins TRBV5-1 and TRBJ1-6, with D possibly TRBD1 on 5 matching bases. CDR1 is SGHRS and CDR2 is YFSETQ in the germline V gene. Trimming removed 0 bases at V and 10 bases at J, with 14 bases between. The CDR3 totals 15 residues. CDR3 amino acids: CASSLEGRVHSPLHF. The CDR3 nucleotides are TGCGCCAGCAGCTTGGAGGGCAGGGTGCACTCACCCCTCCACTTT.

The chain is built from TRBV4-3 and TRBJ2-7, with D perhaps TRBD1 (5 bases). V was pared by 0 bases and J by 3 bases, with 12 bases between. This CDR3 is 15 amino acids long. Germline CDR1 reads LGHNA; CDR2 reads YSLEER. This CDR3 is CASSQEFRVSYEQYF. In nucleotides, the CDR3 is TGCGCCAGCAGCCAAGAATTCAGGGTAAGCTACGAGCAGTACTTC.

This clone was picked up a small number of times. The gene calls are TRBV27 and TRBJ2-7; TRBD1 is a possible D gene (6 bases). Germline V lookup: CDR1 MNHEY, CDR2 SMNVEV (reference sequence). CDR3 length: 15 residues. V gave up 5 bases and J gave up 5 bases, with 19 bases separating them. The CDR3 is CASSRYSQQGHEQYF. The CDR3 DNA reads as TGTGCCAGCAGTCGCTACAGCCAACAGGGCCACGAGCAGTACTTC.

Written as DNA, the CDR3 is TGTGCCAGCAGCTTTGTACAACAGCTGAACACTGAAGCTTTCTTT. Protein sequence: CASSFVQQLNTEAFF. The V gene is TRBV5-4, the J gene TRBJ1-1, with no clear D. Trimming stripped 2 bases from V and 0 bases from J, with 11 bases between. The CDR3 spans 15 residues. In germline, CDR1 is SGHNT, CDR2 YYREEE (reference sequence).

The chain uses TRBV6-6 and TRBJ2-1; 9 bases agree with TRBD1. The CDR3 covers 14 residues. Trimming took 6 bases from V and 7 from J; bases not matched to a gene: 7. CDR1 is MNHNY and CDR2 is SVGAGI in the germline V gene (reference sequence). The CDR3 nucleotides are TGTGCCAGCAGCTACCGGGACAGGGTTAATGAGCAGTTCTTC. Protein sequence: CASSYRDRVNEQFF.

The DNA of the CDR3 is TGTGCCAGCAGCGGCGGCGGGAGTCCCTACAATGAGCAGTTCTTC. Its protein is CASSGGGSPYNEQFF. The gene calls are TRBV7-6 and TRBJ2-1; 7 positions agree with TRBD2. V trimming: 5 bases; J trimming: 2 bases; junction bases outside the gene matches: 6. Germline loops: CDR1 SGHVS, CDR2 FNYEAQ. CDR3 length equals 15 residues.

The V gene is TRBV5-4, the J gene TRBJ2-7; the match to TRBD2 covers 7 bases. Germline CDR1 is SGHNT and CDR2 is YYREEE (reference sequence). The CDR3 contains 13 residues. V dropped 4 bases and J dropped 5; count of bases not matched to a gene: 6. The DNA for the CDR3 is TGTGCCAGCAGCGGCGGGAGTCTAAACGAGCAGTACTTC. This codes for CASSGGSLNEQYF.

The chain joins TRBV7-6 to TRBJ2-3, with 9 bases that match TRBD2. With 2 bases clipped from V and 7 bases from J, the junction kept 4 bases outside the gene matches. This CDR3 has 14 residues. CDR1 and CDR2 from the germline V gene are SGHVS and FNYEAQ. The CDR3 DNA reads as TGTGCCAGCAGCTTACCCCTAGCGGGAAATACGCAGTATTTT. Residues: CASSLPLAGNTQYF. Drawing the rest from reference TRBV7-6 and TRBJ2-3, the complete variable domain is GAGVSQSPRYKVTKRGQDVALRCDPISGHVSLYWYRQALGQGPEFLTYFNYEAQQDKSGLPNDRFSAERPEGSISTLTIQRTEQRDSAMYRCASSLPLAGNTQYFGPGTRLTVL.

DNA of the CDR3: TGTGCTAGTGGTAGGACAGGGAACACCGGGGAGCTGTTTTTT. Its translation: CASGRTGNTGELFF. This chain connects TRBV12-5 to TRBJ2-2; 7 nucleotides line up with TRBD1. Germline CDR1 LGHNT, CDR2 FRNRAP. The CDR3 extends over 14 amino acids. Trimming removed 5 bases from V and 1 base from J; junction bases left unmatched: 1.

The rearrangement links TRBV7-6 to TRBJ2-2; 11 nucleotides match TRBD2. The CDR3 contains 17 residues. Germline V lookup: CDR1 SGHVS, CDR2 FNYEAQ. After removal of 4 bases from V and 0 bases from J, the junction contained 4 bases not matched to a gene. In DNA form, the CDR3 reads TGTGCCAGCAGCTCCGGACTAGCGGGCGCGAACACCGGGGAGCTGTTTTTT. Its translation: CASSSGLAGANTGELFF. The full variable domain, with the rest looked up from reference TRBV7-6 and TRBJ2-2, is GAGVSQSPRYKVTKRGQDVALRCDPISGHVSLYWYRQALGQGPEFLTYFNYEAQQDKSGLPNDRFSAERPEGSISTLTIQRTEQRDSAMYRCASSSGLAGANTGELFFGEGSRLTVL.

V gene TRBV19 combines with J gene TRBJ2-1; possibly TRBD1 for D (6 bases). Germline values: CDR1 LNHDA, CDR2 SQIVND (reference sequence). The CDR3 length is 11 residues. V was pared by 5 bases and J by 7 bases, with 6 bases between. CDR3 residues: CASSQGNEQFF. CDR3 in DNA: TGTGCCAGTAGTCAGGGGAATGAGCAGTTCTTC.

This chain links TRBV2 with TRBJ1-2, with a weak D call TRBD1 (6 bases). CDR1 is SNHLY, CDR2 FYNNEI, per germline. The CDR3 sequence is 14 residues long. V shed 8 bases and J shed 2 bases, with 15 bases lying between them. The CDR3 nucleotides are TGTGCCAGCGTACCGTTTAGGGGGAACTATGGCTACACCTTC. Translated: CASVPFRGNYGYTF.

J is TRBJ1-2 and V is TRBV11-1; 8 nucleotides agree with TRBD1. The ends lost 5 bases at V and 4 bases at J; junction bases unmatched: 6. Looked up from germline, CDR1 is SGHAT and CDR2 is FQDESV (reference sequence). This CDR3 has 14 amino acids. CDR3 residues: CASSLGQGPYGYTF. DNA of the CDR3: TGTGCCAGCAGCCTTGGACAGGGCCCCTATGGCTACACCTTC.

The chain's CDR3 is CASSAKKSSYNEQFF. The DNA of the CDR3 is TGTGCCAGTAGTGCTAAGAAGAGCTCCTACAATGAGCAGTTCTTC. This chain connects TRBV19 to TRBJ2-1; D gene uncertain. The CDR3 runs to 15 residues. CDR1 LNHDA and CDR2 SQIVND come from the germline V gene (reference sequence). V gave up 5 bases and J gave up 0 bases, with 11 bases separating them.

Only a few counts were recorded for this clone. CDR3 sequence: CAWRKTGIGEQYF. CDR3 coding DNA: TGTGCCTGGAGGAAGACAGGGATAGGCGAGCAGTACTTC. This chain joins TRBV30 and TRBJ2-7, with 7 bases identical to TRBD1. J was trimmed by 6 bases and V by 3 bases; bases with no gene match: 8. The germline CDR1 and CDR2 sequences are GTSNPN and SVGIG (reference sequence). The CDR3 is 13 amino acids.

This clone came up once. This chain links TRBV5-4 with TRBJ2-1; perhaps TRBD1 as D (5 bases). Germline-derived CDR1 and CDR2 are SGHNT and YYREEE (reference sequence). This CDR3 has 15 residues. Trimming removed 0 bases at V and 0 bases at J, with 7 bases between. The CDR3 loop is CASSLGQSSYNEQFF. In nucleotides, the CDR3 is TGTGCCAGCAGCTTGGGACAGAGCTCCTACAATGAGCAGTTCTTC.

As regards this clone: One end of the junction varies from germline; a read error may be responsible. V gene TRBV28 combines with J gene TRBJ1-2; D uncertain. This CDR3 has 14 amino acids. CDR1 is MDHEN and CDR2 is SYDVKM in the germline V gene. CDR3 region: CTSRPLATNYGYTF. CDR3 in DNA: TGTACCAGCAGACCTTTAGCAACTAACTATGGCTACACCTTC.

CDR3 bases: TGTGCCAGCACAGCGGGAGGGAGCTCCTACAATGAGCAGTTCTTC. As protein: CASTAGGSSYNEQFF. The rearrangement uses TRBV6-1 and TRBJ2-1, with TRBD2 identical over 10 bases. V shed 7 bases, J shed 0 bases, and the junction held 3 bases outside the gene matches. Per the germline V gene, CDR1 is MNHNS and CDR2 is SASEGT. The CDR3 loop spans 15 amino acids.

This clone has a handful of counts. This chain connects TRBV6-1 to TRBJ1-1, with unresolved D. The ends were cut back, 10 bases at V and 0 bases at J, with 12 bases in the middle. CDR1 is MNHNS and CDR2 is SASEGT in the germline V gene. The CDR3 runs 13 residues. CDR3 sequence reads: CATTQAMNTEAFF. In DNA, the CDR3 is TGTGCCACCACGCAGGCCATGAACACTGAAGCTTTCTTT.